These 20 T cell receptor beta chains were all obtained from the same sample, sequenced in a study of Ad26.COV2.S vaccination and SARS-CoV-2 variants. Assay used: immunoSEQ multiplex PCR; TCRdb lists only in-frame clones, some missing. The sample yields over 130,000 clones, 70% to 90% seen once. This sample comprised peripheral blood, obtained after recovery from COVID-19. These receptors were taken from a human donor who had recovered from COVID-19.

CDR3 amino acids: CASSHGPPWKAFF. CDR3 sequence (DNA): TGTGCCAGCAGCCATGGGCCCCCATGGAAAGCTTTCTTT. The chain employs TRBV14 and TRBJ1-1; D is unclear. This CDR3 has 13 amino acids. V lost 3 bases to trimming and J lost 9 bases, with 14 bases between them. Germline V CDR1 and CDR2: SGHDN, FVKESK.

The gene calls are TRBV28 and TRBJ1-4, with D perhaps matching TRBD1 (5 bases). Germline V gene data show CDR1 as MDHEN and CDR2 as SYDVKM. The V end lost 4 bases, the J end lost 0 bases, and 9 bases lay between the germline ends. The CDR3 runs to 15 residues. In nucleotides, the CDR3 is TGTGCCAGCAGTTCTGGGACGGCAACTAATGAAAAACTGTTTTTT. Amino acid sequence: CASSSGTATNEKLFF.

This clone was counted a single time. The chain is built from TRBV7-9 and TRBJ1-1, with 9 bases aligning to TRBD1. The CDR3 has 13 residues. The trim removed 9 bases at V and 5 bases at J, leaving 7 bases unmatched. Per germline, CDR1 SEHNR and CDR2 FQNEAQ (reference sequence). DNA for the CDR3: TGTGCCAGTGCTGGACAGGGGAGGACTGAAGCTTTCTTT. It codes for CASAGQGRTEAFF. Full variable domain (outside the CDR3, taken from reference TRBV7-9 and TRBJ1-1): DTGVSQNPRHKITKRGQNVTFRCDPISEHNRLYWYRQTLGQGPEFLTYFQNEAQLEKSRLLSDRFSAERPKGSFSTLEIQRTEQGDSAMYLCASAGQGRTEAFFGQGTRLTVV.

CDR3 sequence: CALLHRGLTDTQYF. For the CDR3, the DNA is TGTGCCTTGTTGCACCGCGGTTTGACGGATACGCAGTATTTT. The rearrangement joins TRBV30 to TRBJ2-3; D uncertain. The CDR3 covers 14 residues. Per germline, CDR1 GTSNPN and CDR2 SVGIG (reference sequence). Trimming pared 7 bases from V and 6 bases from J, leaving 20 bases between.

The gene calls are TRBV6-2 or TRBV6-3 and TRBJ1-2, with 7 bases that match TRBD1. The CDR3 runs 15 residues. Germline V gene data show CDR1 as MNHEY and CDR2 as SVGEGT. V dropped 5 bases and J dropped 4; count of bases not matched to a gene: 10. The CDR3 DNA follows: TGTGCCAGCAGTACTCCACGACAGGGCCCCTATGGCTACACCTTC. Translation: CASSTPRQGPYGYTF.

This chain links TRBV18 with TRBJ2-7; no definite D call. V was cut by 2 bases and J by 7 bases, with 21 bases left in between. CDR1 is KGHSH and CDR2 is LQKENI in the germline V gene. The CDR3 covers 16 residues. This CDR3 reads CASSPAEAGTPWEQYF. The CDR3 DNA reads TGTGCCAGCTCACCAGCTGAGGCAGGCACGCCTTGGGAGCAGTACTTC.

The chain has TRBV9 and TRBJ2-2; 9 bases line up with TRBD1. The CDR3 spans 18 residues. Germline CDR1 and CDR2: SGDLS and YYNGEE. V gave up 3 bases and J gave up 3 bases; unmatched junction bases: 12. CDR3 nucleotides: TGTGCCAGCAGCGCACCCGGGACAGGGAAAACGGACACCGGGGAGCTGTTTTTT. The encoded protein is CASSAPGTGKTDTGELFF. Complete variable domain (other parts from reference TRBV9 and TRBJ2-2): DSGVTQTPKHLITATGQRVTLRCSPRSGDLSVYWYQQSLDQGLQFLIQYYNGEERAKGNILERFSAQQFPDLHSELNLSSLELGDSALYFCASSAPGTGKTDTGELFFGEGSRLTVL.

The rearrangement uses TRBV9 and TRBJ2-7, with D perhaps TRBD1 or TRBD2 (5 bases each). Germline lookup yields CDR1 SGDLS and CDR2 YYNGEE. V was pared by 5 bases and J by 0 bases, with 12 bases between. The CDR3 extends over 14 amino acids. CDR3 region: CASSPGPSSYEQYF. The CDR3 coding sequence is TGTGCCAGCAGTCCGGGACCCTCCTCCTACGAGCAGTACTTC.

This rearrangement joins TRBV24-1 to TRBJ2-3; no clear D gene. Trimming cost V 6 bases and J 1 base, with 7 bases left between them. From germline, CDR1 is KGHDR and CDR2 SFDVKD. The CDR3 has 13 amino acids. The CDR3 DNA reads TGTGCCACCAGTTCCTATGGCACAGATACGCAGTATTTT. Its translation: CATSSYGTDTQYF.

V and J are TRBV7-8 and TRBJ1-1; D gene ambiguous. The CDR3 sequence is 16 residues long. V dropped 3 bases and J dropped 0 bases, with 14 bases sitting between them. The germline gives CDR1 SGHVS, CDR2 FQNEAQ. DNA of the CDR3: TGTGCCAGCAGCTTCTCCGGGAGACGGCTGAACACTGAAGCTTTCTTT. Its protein product is CASSFSGRRLNTEAFF. The full variable domain, with the rest looked up from reference TRBV7-8 and TRBJ1-1, is GAGVSQSPRYKVAKRGQDVALRCDPISGHVSLFWYQQALGQGPEFLTYFQNEAQLDKSGLPSDRFFAERPEGSVSTLKIQRTQQEDSAVYLCASSFSGRRLNTEAFFGQGTRLTVV.

V usage is TRBV5-4 and J usage is TRBJ2-6, with D tentatively TRBD1 (5 bases). Deletions cut 0 bases from V and 3 bases from J, with 13 bases between. The V gene's germline CDR1 is SGHNT and CDR2 YYREEE (reference sequence). The CDR3 loop spans 17 amino acids. The CDR3 sequence: CASSLGGPVLGANVLTF. The CDR3 nucleotides are TGTGCCAGCAGCTTGGGGGGCCCCGTTCTTGGGGCCAACGTCCTGACTTTC. The full variable domain, its missing parts supplied by reference TRBV5-4 and TRBJ2-6, is ETGVTQSPTHLIKTRGQQVTLRCSSQSGHNTVSWYQQALGQGPQFIFQYYREEENGRGNFPPRFSGLQFPNYSSELNVNALELDDSALYLCASSLGGPVLGANVLTFGAGSRLTVL.

V gene TRBV11-2 combines with J gene TRBJ2-7, with D hard to call. Germline CDR1 is SGHAT and CDR2 is FQNNGV. The V end was cut by 2 bases, the J end by 2 bases, with 10 bases between. The CDR3 totals 14 residues. The CDR3 loop is CASSLTLGPYEQYF. The CDR3, as DNA: TGTGCCAGCAGCTTAACGTTAGGGCCCTACGAGCAGTACTTC.

The rearrangement links TRBV20-1 to TRBJ1-3; D call uncertain. V gave up 4 bases and J gave up 0 bases, with 1 base separating them. Germline V gene data show CDR1 as DFQATT and CDR2 as SNEGSKA (reference sequence). The CDR3 spans 11 residues. The CDR3 nucleotides read TGCAGTGCTACCTCTGGAAACACCATATATTTT. Amino acids: CSATSGNTIYF.

J is TRBJ2-6 and V is TRBV21-1; the table's D call TRBD1 went unverified against the DNA. TRBV21-1 represents a pseudogene. The CDR3 extends over 20 amino acids. CDR3 protein: CASSKVGQYYPGSGANVLTF. CDR3 nucleotides: TGTGCCAGCAGCAAAGTGGGACAGTACTATCCTGGTTCTGGGGCCAACGTCCTGACTTTC.

This clone was seen only once. The chain links TRBV13 to TRBJ2-2; the D gene is possibly TRBD1 (5 bases). In germline, CDR1 is PRHDT, CDR2 FYEKMQ (reference sequence). CDR3 length equals 12 residues. V was cut by 5 bases and J by 4 bases, with 5 bases left in between. CDR3 loop: CASSTGTGELFF. CDR3 nucleotides: TGTGCCAGCAGCACAGGCACCGGGGAGCTGTTTTTT.

This rearrangement joins TRBV6-2 or TRBV6-3 to TRBJ2-1, with 8 bases matching TRBD2. V shed 2 bases and J 0 bases; nucleotides not matched to a gene: 3. Per the germline V gene, CDR1 is MNHEY and CDR2 is SVGEGT. The CDR3 totals 16 residues. The chain's CDR3 is CASSYRAGASYNEQFF. Written as DNA, the CDR3 is TGTGCCAGCAGTTACCGAGCGGGGGCCTCCTACAATGAGCAGTTCTTC.

The chain has TRBV19 and TRBJ1-6, with D tentatively TRBD1 (5 bases). This CDR3 contains 12 residues. V was clipped by 6 bases and J by 9 bases, with 9 bases between them. Germline V lookup: CDR1 LNHDA, CDR2 SQIVND (reference sequence). CDR3 in amino acids: CASSDRGSPLHF. In nucleotides, the CDR3 is TGTGCCAGTAGCGATAGGGGTTCACCCCTCCACTTT.

The J gene is TRBJ1-2, the V gene TRBV6-5; a weak D match, TRBD1 (5 bases). Trimming cost V 4 bases and J 4 bases, with 16 bases left between them. Germline CDR1 MNHEY, CDR2 SVGAGI. The CDR3 runs to 15 residues. The CDR3 region is CASSSWDRDFYGYTF. CDR3 nucleotides: TGTGCCAGCAGTTCTTGGGACCGCGACTTCTATGGCTACACCTTC.

This clone has only one observation. This chain connects TRBV7-9 to TRBJ1-1; D is unresolved. Per the germline V gene, CDR1 is SEHNR and CDR2 is FQNEAQ (reference sequence). This CDR3 is built from 12 residues. Trimming pared 5 bases from V and 6 bases from J, leaving 10 bases between. CDR3 sequence (DNA): TGTGCCAGCAGCGGAGGGAGTTCTGAAGCTTTCTTT. Its translation is CASSGGSSEAFF.

J is TRBJ2-2 and V is TRBV12-5; D is ambiguous. CDR1 is LGHNT and CDR2 is FRNRAP in the germline V gene. The CDR3 spans 12 residues. Trimming cost V 6 bases and J 5 bases, with 7 bases left between them. CDR3 residues: CASGPDTGELFF. Written as DNA, the CDR3 is TGTGCTAGTGGACCCGATACCGGGGAGCTGTTTTTT.